A selection of T cell receptor beta chains follows, all from one sample in a study of blood T cell repertoires in COVID-19. Sequencing used immunoSEQ multiplex PCR; TCRdb keeps in-frame clones, though not all of them. The table has approximately 51,000 clones, around 86% seen once. The material sequenced was peripheral blood. These TCRs come from a man over 45 with active COVID-19. Each CDR3 is given with its conserved first and last residue. A D gene is named only where the DNA matches it firmly. Part of the rows lack a size; the others show once, few, many or a class for expanded clones.

j_gene,abundance,v_gene,d_gene,CDR3nt,CDR3aa
TRBJ2-1,once,TRBV7-2,TRBD2,TGTGCCAGCAGCCCGGGGACTAGCAGAAATGAGCAGTTCTTC,CASSPGTSRNEQFF
TRBJ2-3,-,TRBV7-9,TRBD2,TGTGCCAGCAGCCCAACTAGCGGGAGCACAGATACGCAGTATTTT,CASSPTSGSTDTQYF
TRBJ2-7,-,TRBV7-9,-,TGTGCCAGCAGCCGGGCGGGGCACGAGCAGTACTTC,CASSRAGHEQYF
TRBJ2-2,-,TRBV9,-,TGTGCCAGCAGCGTTGGAGCGCTGAACACCGGGGAGCTGTTTTTT,CASSVGALNTGELFF
TRBJ2-7,-,TRBV12-3/TRBV12-4,TRBD1,TGTGCCAGCAGTTTCGGCAGGGGGCGGGAGCAGTACTTC,CASSFGRGREQYF
TRBJ2-5,-,TRBV4-2,TRBD2,TGTGCCAGCAGCCAAGCGGGGGGGGCAGAGACCCAGTACTTC,CASSQAGGAETQYF
TRBJ2-1,once,TRBV3-1/TRBV3-2,-,TGTGCCAGCAACTCCGAGGATTCGAGGAATGAGCAGTTCTTC,CASNSEDSRNEQFF
TRBJ2-7,-,TRBV19,TRBD2,TGTGCCAGTAGTTCTACTAGCGGGTCGTCCTACGAGCAGTACTTC,CASSSTSGSSYEQYF
TRBJ1-6,few,TRBV28,-,TGTGCCAGCAAAATCGGGGATTCACCCCTCCACTTT,CASKIGDSPLHF
TRBJ2-7,-,TRBV7-9,TRBD1,TGTGCCAGCAGCTCCGAGGACAGGGTCCACGAGCAGTACTTC,CASSSEDRVHEQYF
TRBJ2-7,-,TRBV5-1,TRBD2,TGCGCCAGCAGCTTGGTGGGTAGCGGGGGGGCCGAGCAGTACTTC,CASSLVGSGGAEQYF
TRBJ1-2,-,TRBV5-1,TRBD1,TGCGCCAGCAGCTTGCGACAGGGGAGCTCTCTTAACTATGGCTACACCTTC,CASSLRQGSSLNYGYTF
TRBJ1-2,-,TRBV16,-,TGTGCCAGCAGCCACTCACAGGGTAACTATGGCTACACCTTC,CASSHSQGNYGYTF
TRBJ1-1,-,TRBV7-9,-,TGTGCCAGCAGCTCCCCCTCGGGGGGAGGCGCGACTGAAGCTTTCTTT,CASSSPSGGGATEAFF
TRBJ1-4,-,TRBV19,-,TGTGCCACTAGCATGTCGGCTAATGAAAAACTGTTTTTT,CATSMSANEKLFF
TRBJ2-1,-,TRBV2,-,TGTGCCACCGGTGCTAGCGAATACAATGAGCAGTTCTTC,CATGASEYNEQFF
TRBJ1-4,once,TRBV29-1,-,TGCAGCGGACAACTTAACATGGGCACTAATGAAAAACTGTTTTTT,CSGQLNMGTNEKLFF
TRBJ2-7,-,TRBV29-1,-,TGCAGCGCCGAAGGTTCAGGGGTAGAGCAGTACTTC,CSAEGSGVEQYF
TRBJ2-7,once,TRBV14,-,TGTGCCAGCAGCCAAAGCAATTTCAATTACGAGCAGTACTTC,CASSQSNFNYEQYF
TRBJ2-1,-,TRBV13,-,TGTGCCAGCAGCCCAGAACAACCAGTCGCTGAGCAGTTCTTC,CASSPEQPVAEQFF
TRBJ2-7,-,TRBV12-3/TRBV12-4,-,TGTGCCAGCATTGGAGAATCCTACGAGCAGTACTTC,CASIGESYEQYF
TRBJ1-2,-,TRBV11-2,TRBD1,TGTGCCAGCAGCGCCAGGGGGGACTATGGCTACACCTTC,CASSARGDYGYTF
TRBJ1-2,-,TRBV10-3,TRBD1,TGTGCCATCAGAGACCGGGACAGGTCCTTCTATGGCTACACCTTC,CAIRDRDRSFYGYTF
TRBJ2-3,-,TRBV20-1,TRBD2,TGCAGTGCTAGTGGGACTAGCGGTTGGTCAGATACGCAGTATTTT,CSASGTSGWSDTQYF
TRBJ2-7,-,TRBV12-3/TRBV12-4,TRBD1,TGTGCCAGCAGCTCGGACAGGGGCGAGCAGTACTTC,CASSSDRGEQYF
TRBJ1-3,-,TRBV6-5,TRBD1,TGTGCCAGCAGGCAGACAGGGGGTGGAAACACCATATATTTT,CASRQTGGGNTIYF
TRBJ2-7,once,TRBV6-5,TRBD1,TGTGCCAGCAGCAGAGCGACAGGGGGGTCCTACGAGCAGTACTTC,CASSRATGGSYEQYF